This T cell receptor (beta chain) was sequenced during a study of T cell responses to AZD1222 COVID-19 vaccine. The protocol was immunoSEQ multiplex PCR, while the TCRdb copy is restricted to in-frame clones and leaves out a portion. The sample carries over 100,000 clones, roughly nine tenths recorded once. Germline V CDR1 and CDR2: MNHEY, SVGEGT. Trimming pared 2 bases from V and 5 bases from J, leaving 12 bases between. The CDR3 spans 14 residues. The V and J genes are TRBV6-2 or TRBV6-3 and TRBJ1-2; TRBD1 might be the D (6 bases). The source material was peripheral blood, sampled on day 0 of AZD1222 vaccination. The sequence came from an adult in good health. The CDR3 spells CASSYGQSHYGYTF. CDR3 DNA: TGTGCCAGCAGTTACGGACAGTCTCATTATGGCTACACCTTC.